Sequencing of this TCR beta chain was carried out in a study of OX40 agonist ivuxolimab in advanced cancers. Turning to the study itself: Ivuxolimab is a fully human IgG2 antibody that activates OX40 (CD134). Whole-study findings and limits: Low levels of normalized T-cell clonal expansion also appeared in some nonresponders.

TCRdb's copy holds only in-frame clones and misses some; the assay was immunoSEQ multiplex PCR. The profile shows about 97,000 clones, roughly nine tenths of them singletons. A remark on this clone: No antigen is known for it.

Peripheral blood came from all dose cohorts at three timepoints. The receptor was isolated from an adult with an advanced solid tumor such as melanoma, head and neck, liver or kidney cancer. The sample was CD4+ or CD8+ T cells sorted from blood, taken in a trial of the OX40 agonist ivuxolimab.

CDR3 nucleotides: TGTGCCAGCAGCTTTGATTCGCAGGTCGTGGGCGGCTACACCTTC. This sequence encodes CASSFDSQVVGGYTF. This chain connects TRBV7-2 to TRBJ1-2, with D hard to call. CDR1 is SGHTA and CDR2 is FQGNSA in the germline V gene. V was trimmed by 3 bases and J by 8 bases, leaving 19 bases between them. CDR3 length equals 15 residues.